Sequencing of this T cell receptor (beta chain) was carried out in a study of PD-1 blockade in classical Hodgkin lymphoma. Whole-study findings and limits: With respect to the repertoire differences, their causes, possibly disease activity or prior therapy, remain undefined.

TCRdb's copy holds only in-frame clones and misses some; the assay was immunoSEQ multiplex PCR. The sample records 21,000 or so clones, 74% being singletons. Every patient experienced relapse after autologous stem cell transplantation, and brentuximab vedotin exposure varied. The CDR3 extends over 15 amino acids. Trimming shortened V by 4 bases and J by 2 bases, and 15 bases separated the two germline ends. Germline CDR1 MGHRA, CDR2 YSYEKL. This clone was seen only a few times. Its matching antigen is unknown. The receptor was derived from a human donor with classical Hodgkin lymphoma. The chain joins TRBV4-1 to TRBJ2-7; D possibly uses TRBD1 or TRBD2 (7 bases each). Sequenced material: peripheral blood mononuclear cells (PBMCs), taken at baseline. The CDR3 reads CASSPQGGGTYEQYF. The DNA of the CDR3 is TGCGCCAGCAGCCCCCAGGGGGGGGGAACCTACGAGCAGTACTTC.